The 5 T cell receptor beta chains below all came from one sample that was sequenced in a study of blood T cell repertoires in COVID-19. Sequencing used immunoSEQ multiplex PCR; TCRdb keeps in-frame clones, though not all of them. The table includes 35,000 to 50,000 clones, 80% to 95% detected once. Sequencing used peripheral blood. The source of these receptors is a man aged 50-59 years with active COVID-19.

CDR3 bases: TGTGCCAGCTCACCACTAGCGCGGGAGACCCAGTACTTC. Its protein product is CASSPLARETQYF. V and J are TRBV18 and TRBJ2-5; possible D gene TRBD2, 5 bases. V was pared by 1 base and J by 5 bases, with 8 bases between. CDR3 size: 13 residues. Germline V gene data show CDR1 as KGHSH and CDR2 as LQKENI.

The gene calls are TRBV9 and TRBJ1-2; a weak D match, TRBD1 (6 bases). Germline CDR1 is SGDLS and CDR2 is YYNGEE. The CDR3 covers 13 residues. The V end was cut by 2 bases, the J end by 6 bases, with 11 bases between. CDR3 nucleotides: TGTGCCAGCAGCGTTGGACAGTTGGATGGCTACACCTTC. This translates into CASSVGQLDGYTF.

The chain joins TRBV2 to TRBJ2-1; no firm D call. This CDR3 spans 13 amino acids. Trimming left V 2 bases short and J 4 bases short, with 6 bases between. Germline CDR1 and CDR2: SNHLY and FYNNEI. The CDR3 sequence is CASSELAYNEQFF. The CDR3 bases are TGTGCCAGCAGTGAATTAGCTTACAATGAGCAGTTCTTC.

The CDR3 DNA reads TGTGCCAGCAGCCAAGATCTCAACGGGGATGGCTACACCTTC. Translating it yields CASSQDLNGDGYTF. The chain is built from TRBV3-1 (or the pseudogene TRBV3-2) and TRBJ1-2; no firm D call. Trimming pared 0 bases from V and 6 bases from J, leaving 11 bases between. The CDR3 totals 14 residues. Germline V gives CDR1 LGHDT, CDR2 YNNKEL (reference sequence).

The chain uses TRBV7-9 and TRBJ2-3; 9 nucleotides agree with TRBD2. Germline CDR1 SEHNR, CDR2 FQNEAQ (reference sequence). The CDR3 sequence is 16 residues long. The trim removed 5 bases at V and 7 bases at J, leaving 13 bases unmatched. The CDR3 bases are TGTGCCAGCAGCCCTGGTGGTAGCGGGAGTCCCCATACGCAGTATTTT. Its translation: CASSPGGSGSPHTQYF.